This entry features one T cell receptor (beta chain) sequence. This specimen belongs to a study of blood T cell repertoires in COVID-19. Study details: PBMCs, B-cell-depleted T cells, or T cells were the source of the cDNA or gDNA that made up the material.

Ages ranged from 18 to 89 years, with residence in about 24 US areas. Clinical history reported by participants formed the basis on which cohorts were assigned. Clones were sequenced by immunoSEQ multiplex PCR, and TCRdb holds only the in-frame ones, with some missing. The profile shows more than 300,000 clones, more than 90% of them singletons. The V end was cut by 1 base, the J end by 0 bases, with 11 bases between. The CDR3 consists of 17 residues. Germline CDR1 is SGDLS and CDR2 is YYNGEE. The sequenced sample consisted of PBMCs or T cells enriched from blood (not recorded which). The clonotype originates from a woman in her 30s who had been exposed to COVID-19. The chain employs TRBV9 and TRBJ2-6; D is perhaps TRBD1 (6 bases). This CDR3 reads CASSVKGGASGANVLTF. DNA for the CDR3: TGTGCCAGCAGCGTAAAAGGGGGAGCCTCTGGGGCCAACGTCCTGACTTTC.